This record covers a single TCR beta chain. This sample was taken from a study of cytomegalovirus exposure and HLA in healthy donors. The CDR3 covers 13 residues. Trimming stripped 5 bases from V and 6 bases from J, with 15 bases between. Germline CDR1 GTSNPN, CDR2 SVGIG (reference sequence). Primers: 60 Vbeta forward and 13 Jbeta reverse. Generated by immunoSEQ multiplex PCR, the TCRdb table keeps only in-frame clones and is missing some. Of about 120,000 clones listed, around 75% were seen once; the top ten hold 1.5% to 2%. This receptor was obtained from a woman between 18 and 29 years old in good health and CMV-seronegative. The chain has TRBV30 and TRBJ2-3, with D perhaps TRBD2 (6 bases). Sequencing used PBMCs. CDR3 amino acids: CAWERTTLDTQYF. CDR3 DNA sequence: TGTGCCTGGGAAAGGACTACCTTGGATACGCAGTATTTT.